The T cell receptor beta chain under discussion was sequenced for a study of shared clonotypes between healthy human individuals. Whole-study results and caveats: At large depth, rarefaction still showed sorted-subset sequencing to be incomplete. In contrast to clonotypes shared by all four donors, non-shared clonotypes had lower generation probabilities. Generally, naive subsets came out with larger estimated richness than memory subsets.

A remark on this clone: Its antigen remains unknown.

The V gene lost 6 bases and the J gene lost 4 bases, with 12 bases spanning the gap. CDR1 and CDR2 from the germline V gene are SNHLY and FYNNEI. The length of the CDR3 is 14 residues. The CD4+ fraction was divided into a CD45RA+ naive subset and a CD45RA-negative memory subset. The data were produced by immunoSEQ multiplex PCR, yet TCRdb's version contains in-frame clones alone and is incomplete. The repertoire has 1.6 million or so clones, around 97% of them found once; the top ten carry approximately 1.2%. The rearrangement joins TRBV2 to TRBJ2-2; D gene ambiguous. The sample comprised naive CD4+ T cells sorted from blood. Subset of the sample: CD45RA+ positively selected. This TCR was recovered from a man aged 30 to 39 in good health. CDR3 sequence reads: CASSHRVSTGELFF. The CDR3 nucleotides are TGTGCCAGCAGCCATCGGGTTAGCACCGGGGAGCTGTTTTTT.